The rows below give T cell receptor beta chains drawn from one sample of a study of blood T cell repertoires in COVID-19. Here immunoSEQ multiplex PCR was the method, and the copy in TCRdb shows in-frame clones only, minus some. The table has some 250,000 clones, around 80% seen once. What was sequenced was peripheral blood. These receptors were collected from a man in his forties with acute or convalescent COVID-19. CDR3s include the opening cysteine and the closing phenylalanine or tryptophan. D genes are given only for firm matches. Clone size is shown for a subset of rows, as once, few, many or a class of expanded clone.

j_gene	v_gene	abundance	len	d_gene	CDR3aa	CDR3nt
TRBJ2-7	TRBV19	.	14	.	CASSTLATRYEQYF	TGTGCCAGTAGTACCCTAGCGACCCGCTACGAGCAGTACTTC
TRBJ1-4	TRBV5-5	.	13	.	CASSLPQGEKLFF	TGTGCCAGCAGCTTGCCCCAGGGGGAAAAACTGTTTTTT
TRBJ2-1	TRBV5-1	.	17	TRBD2	CASSLGRGLAGEDEQFF	TGCGCCAGCAGCTTGGGAAGGGGGCTAGCGGGAGAAGATGAGCAGTTCTTC
TRBJ1-1	TRBV9	once	15	.	CASSDETGLLTEAFF	TGTGCCAGCAGCGACGAGACAGGACTTCTCACTGAAGCTTTCTTT
TRBJ1-1	TRBV30	.	14	TRBD1	CAWSVQGAETEAFF	TGTGCCTGGAGTGTACAGGGGGCTGAGACTGAAGCTTTCTTT
TRBJ2-7	TRBV2	few	15	TRBD2	CASKPNSGWSYEQYF	TGTGCCAGCAAACCCAATAGCGGGTGGTCCTACGAGCAGTACTTC
TRBJ1-4	TRBV6-5	.	16	.	CASSYSYMATNEKLFF	TGTGCCAGCAGTTACTCATACATGGCAACTAATGAAAAACTGTTTTTT
TRBJ2-7	TRBV19	.	16	.	CASSPIGTRVDYEQYF	TGTGCCAGTAGTCCGATCGGGACAAGGGTGGATTACGAGCAGTACTTC
TRBJ1-2	TRBV10-2	.	12	.	CASSDRNYGYTF	TGCGCCAGCAGTGACAGGAACTATGGCTACACCTTC
TRBJ1-4	TRBV6-5	few	15	.	CASTPDSPTNEKLFF	TGTGCCAGCACGCCGGACAGTCCAACTAATGAAAAACTGTTTTTT
TRBJ1-2	TRBV3-1/TRBV3-2	.	14	.	CASSQRDSNYGYTF	TGTGCCAGCAGCCAGCGAGACAGTAACTATGGCTACACCTTC
TRBJ2-1	TRBV19	.	15	.	CASSNWLDSYNEQFF	TGTGCCAGTAGTAATTGGCTCGACTCCTACAATGAGCAGTTCTTC
TRBJ2-5	TRBV18	.	13	.	CASSPILWETQYF	TGTGCCAGCTCACCGATACTCTGGGAGACCCAGTACTTC
TRBJ2-4	TRBV7-8	once	19	TRBD2	CASSFTLAGGPLAKNIQYF	TGTGCCAGCAGCTTTACCCTAGCGGGAGGGCCCTTAGCCAAAAACATTCAGTACTTC
TRBJ1-6	TRBV16	.	16	.	CASSRGQSSYNSPLHF	TGTGCCAGCAGCCGAGGGCAGAGCTCCTATAATTCACCCCTCCACTTT
TRBJ1-1	TRBV19	once	14	.	CASSRGGRDTEAFF	TGTGCCAGTAGTAGGGGGGGGCGGGACACTGAAGCTTTCTTT
TRBJ2-4	TRBV7-3	.	17	.	CASSLTGLAGSENIQYF	TGTGCCAGCAGCTTAACAGGACTGGCGGGGAGCGAAAACATTCAGTACTTC
TRBJ1-2	TRBV5-6	.	13	.	CASSSPGGYGYTF	TGTGCCAGCAGCTCCCCCGGCGGGTATGGCTACACCTTC
TRBJ1-1	TRBV7-9	.	13	.	CASSHDIQAEAFF	TGTGCCAGCAGCCACGATATACAGGCTGAAGCTTTCTTT
TRBJ1-3	TRBV5-6	.	17	TRBD1	CASSDTDRARSGNTIYF	TGTGCCAGCAGCGATACCGACAGGGCCCGCTCTGGAAACACCATATATTTT
TRBJ2-5	TRBV6-5	.	14	.	CASRPWQGQETQYF	TGTGCCAGCAGACCTTGGCAGGGCCAAGAGACCCAGTACTTC
TRBJ1-1	TRBV19	once	13	.	CASSATGNTEAFF	TGTGCCAGTAGTGCGACAGGGAACACTGAAGCTTTCTTT
TRBJ2-7	TRBV4-2	.	16	TRBD1	CASSQSGTEKDYEQYF	TGTGCCAGCAGCCAGTCCGGGACAGAGAAGGACTACGAGCAGTACTTC
TRBJ1-6	TRBV19	.	16	TRBD1	CASSIIYDRGQSPLHF	TGTGCCAGTAGTATTATCTACGACAGGGGGCAGTCACCCCTCCACTTT
TRBJ2-2	TRBV25-1	.	15	TRBD2	CASMWGGLNTGELFF	TGTGCCAGCATGTGGGGAGGGTTGAACACCGGGGAGCTGTTTTTT
TRBJ1-2	TRBV18	.	15	.	CASSPSQGFVDGYTF	TGTGCCAGCTCACCGAGCCAGGGCTTCGTCGATGGCTACACCTTC
TRBJ2-5	TRBV3-1/TRBV3-2	.	15	.	CASSFRGGERETQYF	TGTGCCAGCAGCTTTCGAGGGGGGGAAAGAGAGACCCAGTACTTC
TRBJ2-1	TRBV7-6	once	18	.	CASSPLPGVPGSYNEQFF	TGTGCCAGCAGCCCACTTCCCGGGGTCCCAGGCTCCTACAATGAGCAGTTCTTC
TRBJ2-7	TRBV30	few	15	TRBD2	CAWSVGRGRSYEQYF	TGTGCCTGGAGTGTGGGGAGGGGTCGGAGCTACGAGCAGTACTTC
TRBJ2-5	TRBV29-1	.	13	TRBD1	CSASRDRAETQYF	TGCAGCGCGTCCCGGGACAGGGCGGAGACCCAGTACTTC
TRBJ1-6	TRBV3-1/TRBV3-2	.	18	TRBD1	CASSQPLGQGDFNSPLHF	TGTGCCAGCAGCCAACCCCTCGGACAGGGGGACTTTAATTCACCCCTCCACTTT
TRBJ2-1	TRBV19	.	13	.	CASSSTGFNEQFF	TGTGCCAGTAGTTCCACAGGATTCAATGAGCAGTTCTTC
TRBJ2-1	TRBV3-1/TRBV3-2	.	15	TRBD2	CASSPRASGSNEQFF	TGTGCCAGCAGCCCACGGGCTAGCGGGAGCAATGAGCAGTTCTTC
TRBJ1-4	TRBV30	.	13	.	CAWTKQGSEKLFF	TGTGCCTGGACAAAGCAGGGTTCGGAAAAACTGTTTTTT
TRBJ2-3	TRBV7-8	.	14	.	CASSFSRVTDTQYF	TGTGCCAGCAGCTTTTCGAGAGTAACAGATACGCAGTATTTT
TRBJ1-2	TRBV19	.	13	.	CASNAAFNYGYTF	TGTGCCAGTAACGCAGCGTTTAACTATGGCTACACCTTC
TRBJ1-5	TRBV19	.	14	.	CASSIMAAGQPQHF	TGTGCCAGTAGTATAATGGCAGCGGGCCAGCCCCAGCATTTT
TRBJ1-3	TRBV19	few	14	.	CASNSWGPGNTIYF	TGTGCCAGTAACTCTTGGGGGCCTGGAAACACCATATATTTT
TRBJ2-3	TRBV5-1	.	14	.	CASSLTQGTDTQYF	TGCGCCAGCAGCTTGACTCAAGGCACAGATACGCAGTATTTT
TRBJ2-2	TRBV9	.	15	TRBD2	CASSVSGGAPGELFF	TGTGCCAGCAGCGTATCGGGAGGGGCGCCCGGGGAGCTGTTTTTT
TRBJ2-5	TRBV2	.	13	TRBD1	CASSRDRGETQYF	TGTGCCAGCAGTCGGGACAGGGGAGAGACCCAGTACTTC
TRBJ2-1	TRBV7-9	.	15	TRBD2	CASSLGGTIYNEQFF	TGTGCCAGCAGCTTAGGGGGGACTATCTACAATGAGCAGTTCTTC
TRBJ2-7	TRBV5-4	.	15	TRBD2	CASSHRLAGSREQYF	TGTGCCAGCAGCCACCGACTAGCGGGATCGCGCGAGCAGTACTTC
TRBJ2-7	TRBV29-1	.	14	.	CSVQVIRGSYEQYF	TGCAGCGTCCAAGTGATCAGGGGATCCTACGAGCAGTACTTC
TRBJ2-7	TRBV5-5	.	16	TRBD2	CASSLGLAGGRYEQYF	TGTGCCAGCAGCTTGGGGCTAGCGGGAGGTCGCTACGAGCAGTACTTC
TRBJ1-1	TRBV6-5	many	11	.	CASRLNTEAFF	TGTGCCAGCAGGCTAAACACTGAAGCTTTCTTT
TRBJ2-4	TRBV4-2	once	20	TRBD1	CASSQIRTGVSPIAKNIQYF	TGTGCCAGCAGCCAAATAAGGACAGGGGTATCACCTATAGCCAAAAACATTCAGTACTTC
TRBJ1-2	TRBV5-4	.	11	.	CASSLGVGYTF	TGTGCCAGCAGCTTAGGGGTAGGCTACACCTTC
TRBJ2-1	TRBV6-1	.	16	TRBD1	CASSDLGQGAADEQFF	TGTGCCAGCAGTGACCTGGGACAGGGGGCGGCCGATGAGCAGTTCTTC
TRBJ1-5	TRBV6-5	.	14	.	CASSSGYSNQPQHF	TGTGCCAGCAGTTCAGGGTATAGCAATCAGCCCCAGCATTTT
TRBJ2-1	TRBV5-1	.	14	.	CASSPQTNYNEQFF	TGCGCCAGCAGCCCACAAACAAATTACAATGAGCAGTTCTTC
TRBJ1-5	TRBV5-1	.	15	TRBD1	CASSPGQGPNQPQHF	TGCGCCAGCAGCCCCGGACAGGGACCGAATCAGCCCCAGCATTTT
TRBJ2-5	TRBV10-2	once	16	TRBD1	CASSDGMTGGQETQYF	TGCGCCAGCAGTGATGGGATGACAGGGGGCCAAGAGACCCAGTACTTC
TRBJ1-1	TRBV5-6	.	13	.	CASSLTENTEAFF	TGTGCCAGCAGCTTAACAGAGAACACTGAAGCTTTCTTT
TRBJ1-5	TRBV7-2	few	16	.	CASSLVVGRANQPQHF	TGTGCCAGCAGCTTAGTGGTCGGCAGGGCAAATCAGCCCCAGCATTTT
TRBJ2-1	TRBV9	.	12	.	CASSAGVGEQFF	TGTGCCAGCAGCGCCGGGGTCGGTGAGCAGTTCTTC
TRBJ1-4	TRBV5-1	.	13	TRBD1	CASSVTGFEKLFF	TGCGCCAGCAGCGTGACAGGGTTTGAAAAACTGTTTTTT
TRBJ1-4	TRBV4-2	.	14	.	CASSQDLVSEKLFF	TGTGCCAGCAGCCAAGATTTAGTAAGTGAAAAACTGTTTTTT
TRBJ2-7	TRBV19	.	12	.	CASSNTGKGQYF	TGTGCCAGTAGTAATACAGGGAAGGGGCAGTACTTC
TRBJ2-7	TRBV27	.	14	TRBD1	CASTRTGGAYEQYF	TGTGCCAGCACTCGGACAGGGGGTGCCTACGAGCAGTACTTC